One sample yielded the 6 T cell receptor beta chains listed below, sequenced in a study of T cell responses to AZD1222 COVID-19 vaccine. Using immunoSEQ multiplex PCR, the repertoire was profiled, and TCRdb retains in-frame clones only, with some absent. The sample has 150,000 or so clones, roughly nine tenths seen once. The input for sequencing was peripheral blood, taken on day 0 of AZD1222 vaccination. Receptors originate from an adult in good health.

CDR3 protein: CASSQKITGATEAFF. For the CDR3, the DNA is TGCGCCAGCAGCCAAAAGATTACAGGGGCCACTGAAGCTTTCTTT. This chain joins TRBV4-3 and TRBJ1-1; 7 nucleotides align to TRBD1. The CDR3 is 15 residues long. Germline assignment: CDR1 LGHNA and CDR2 YSLEER. J gave up 4 bases and V 2 bases, and 7 bases lay outside the gene matches.

The rearrangement links TRBV9 to TRBJ2-1; 7 positions agree with TRBD1. The CDR3 runs to 17 residues. V shed 4 bases and J 1 base; nucleotides not matched to a gene: 11. Germline CDR1 SGDLS, CDR2 YYNGEE. In DNA form, the CDR3 reads TGTGCCAGCAGCTCTGCCGTCAGGACAGGTTCCTACAATGAGCAGTTCTTC. Translating it yields CASSSAVRTGSYNEQFF.

The chain links TRBV27 to TRBJ2-1; D unresolved. V dropped 5 bases and J dropped 6 bases, with 17 bases sitting between them. CDR1 and CDR2 from the germline V gene are MNHEY and SMNVEV (reference sequence). This CDR3 is 15 amino acids long. Here the CDR3 DNA reads TGTGCCAGCAGTGCCCAACGGGCTAGATCCAATGAGCAGTTCTTC. Translated: CASSAQRARSNEQFF.

This chain uses TRBV28 with TRBJ1-2, with D perhaps TRBD1 (6 bases). CDR3 length equals 11 residues. Germline CDR1 and CDR2: MDHEN and SYDVKM. In nucleotides, the CDR3 is TGTGCTGGAGGACAGTACTATGGCTACACCTTC. Protein: CAGGQYYGYTF.

This clone was found once. V and J are TRBV28 and TRBJ1-5, with D perhaps TRBD1 (5 bases). The CDR3 has 15 amino acids. Germline-derived CDR1 and CDR2 are MDHEN and SYDVKM. Trimming cost V 5 bases and J 0 bases, with 11 bases left between them. DNA of the CDR3: TGTGCCAGCAGTCCAGTGACAGCTAGCAATCAGCCCCAGCATTTT. The encoded protein is CASSPVTASNQPQHF.

V and J are TRBV11-2 and TRBJ2-1; TRBD1 is a possible D gene (5 bases). V lost 5 bases to trimming and J lost 1 base, with 12 bases between them. Germline loops: CDR1 SGHAT, CDR2 FQNNGV. CDR3 length equals 15 residues. The CDR3: CASSPRAMSYNEQFF. The CDR3 DNA follows: TGTGCCAGCAGCCCCAGGGCTATGTCCTACAATGAGCAGTTCTTC.